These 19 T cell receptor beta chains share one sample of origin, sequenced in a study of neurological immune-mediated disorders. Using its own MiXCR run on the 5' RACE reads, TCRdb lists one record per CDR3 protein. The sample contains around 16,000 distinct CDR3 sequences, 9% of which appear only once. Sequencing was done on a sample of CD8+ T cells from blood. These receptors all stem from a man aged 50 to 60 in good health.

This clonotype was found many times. Written as DNA, the CDR3 is TGTGCCAGCAGTTTGACCGCAGGGCTGGGCTCCTACGAGCAGTACTTC. It is translated as CASSLTAGLGSYEQYF. This chain joins TRBV27 and TRBJ2-7; maybe TRBD1 (5 bases). This CDR3 region has 16 residues. V gave up 3 bases and J gave up 0 bases, with 15 bases separating them. The germline gives CDR1 MNHEY, CDR2 SMNVEV (reference sequence).

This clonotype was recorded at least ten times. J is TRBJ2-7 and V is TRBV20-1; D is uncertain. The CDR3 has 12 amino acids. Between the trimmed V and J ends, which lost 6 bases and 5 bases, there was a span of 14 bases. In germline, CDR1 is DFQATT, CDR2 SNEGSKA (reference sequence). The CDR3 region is CSAEDIRHEQYF. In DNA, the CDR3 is TGCAGTGCCGAAGACATACGCCACGAGCAGTACTTC.

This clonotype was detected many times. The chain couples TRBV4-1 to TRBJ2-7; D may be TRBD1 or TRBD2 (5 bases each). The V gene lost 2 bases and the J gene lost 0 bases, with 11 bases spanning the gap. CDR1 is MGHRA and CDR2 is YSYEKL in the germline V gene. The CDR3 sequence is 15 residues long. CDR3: CASSQTGTTSYEQYF. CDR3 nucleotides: TGCGCCAGCAGCCAAACCGGGACGACCTCCTACGAGCAGTACTTC.

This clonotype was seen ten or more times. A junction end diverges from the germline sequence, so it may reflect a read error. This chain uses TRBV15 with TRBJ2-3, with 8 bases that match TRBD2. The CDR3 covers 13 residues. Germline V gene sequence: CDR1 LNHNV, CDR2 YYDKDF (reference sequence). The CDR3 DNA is TGTGCCACCAGCCCCACAGCGGGAGCCCCGTCAAGATTT. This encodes CATSPTAGAPSRF.

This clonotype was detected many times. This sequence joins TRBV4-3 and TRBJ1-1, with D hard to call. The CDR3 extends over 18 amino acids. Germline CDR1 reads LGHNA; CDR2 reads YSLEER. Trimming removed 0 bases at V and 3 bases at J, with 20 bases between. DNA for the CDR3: TGCGCCAGCAGCCAAGATTGGGCGGAGCGAATATTTCACACTGAAGCTTTCTTT. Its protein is CASSQDWAERIFHTEAFF.

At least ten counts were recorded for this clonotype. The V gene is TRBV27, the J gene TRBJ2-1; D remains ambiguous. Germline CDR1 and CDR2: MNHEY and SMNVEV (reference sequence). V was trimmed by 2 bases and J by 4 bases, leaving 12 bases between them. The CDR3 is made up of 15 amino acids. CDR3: CASSLSRSRYNEQFF. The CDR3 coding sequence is TGTGCCAGCAGTTTAAGTCGGTCGAGGTACAATGAGCAGTTCTTC.

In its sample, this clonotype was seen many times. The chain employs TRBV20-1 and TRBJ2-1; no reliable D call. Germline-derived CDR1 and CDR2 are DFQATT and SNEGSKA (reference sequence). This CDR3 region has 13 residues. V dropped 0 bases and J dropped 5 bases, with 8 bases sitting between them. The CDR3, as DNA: TGCAGTGCTAGAGAACTTCCAAACAATGAGCAGTTCTTC. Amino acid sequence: CSARELPNNEQFF.

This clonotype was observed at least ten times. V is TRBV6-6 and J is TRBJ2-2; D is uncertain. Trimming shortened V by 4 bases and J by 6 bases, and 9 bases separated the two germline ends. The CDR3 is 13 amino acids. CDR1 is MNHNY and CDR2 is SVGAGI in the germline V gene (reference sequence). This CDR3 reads CASSLSEAGELFF. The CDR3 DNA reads TGTGCCAGCAGTTTGAGCGAAGCCGGGGAGCTGTTTTTT.

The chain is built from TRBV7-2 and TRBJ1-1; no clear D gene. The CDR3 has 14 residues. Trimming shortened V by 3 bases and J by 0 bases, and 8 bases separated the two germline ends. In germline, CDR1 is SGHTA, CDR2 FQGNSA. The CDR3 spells CASSFGLLNTEAFF. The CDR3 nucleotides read TGTGCCAGCAGCTTCGGACTATTGAACACTGAAGCTTTCTTT.

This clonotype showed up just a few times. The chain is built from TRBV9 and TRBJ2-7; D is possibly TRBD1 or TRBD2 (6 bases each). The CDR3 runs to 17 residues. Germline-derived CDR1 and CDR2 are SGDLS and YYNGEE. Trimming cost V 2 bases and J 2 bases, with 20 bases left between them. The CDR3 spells CASSVEGVSSVPYEQYF. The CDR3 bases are TGTGCCAGCAGCGTGGAGGGGGTCTCTAGCGTACCCTACGAGCAGTACTTC.

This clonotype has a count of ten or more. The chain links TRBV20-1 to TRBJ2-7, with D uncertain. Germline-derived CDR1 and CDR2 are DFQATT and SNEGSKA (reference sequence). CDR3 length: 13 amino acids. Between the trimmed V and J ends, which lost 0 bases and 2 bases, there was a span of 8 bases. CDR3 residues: CSARDKIAYEQYF. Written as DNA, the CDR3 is TGCAGTGCTAGAGATAAAATCGCCTACGAGCAGTACTTC.

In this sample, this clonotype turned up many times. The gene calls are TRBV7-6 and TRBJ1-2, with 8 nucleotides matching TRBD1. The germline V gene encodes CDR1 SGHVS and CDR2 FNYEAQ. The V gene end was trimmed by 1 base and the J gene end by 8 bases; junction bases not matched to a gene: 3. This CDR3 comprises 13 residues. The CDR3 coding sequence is TGTGCCAGCAGCTTAGGGACAGGGTGGGGCTACACCTTC. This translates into CASSLGTGWGYTF.

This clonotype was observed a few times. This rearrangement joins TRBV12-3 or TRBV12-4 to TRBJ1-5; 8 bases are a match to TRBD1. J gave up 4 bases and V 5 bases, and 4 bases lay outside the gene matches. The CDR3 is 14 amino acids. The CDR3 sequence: CASSPDRGNQPQHF. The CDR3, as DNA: TGTGCCAGCAGTCCAGACAGGGGAAATCAGCCCCAGCATTTT.

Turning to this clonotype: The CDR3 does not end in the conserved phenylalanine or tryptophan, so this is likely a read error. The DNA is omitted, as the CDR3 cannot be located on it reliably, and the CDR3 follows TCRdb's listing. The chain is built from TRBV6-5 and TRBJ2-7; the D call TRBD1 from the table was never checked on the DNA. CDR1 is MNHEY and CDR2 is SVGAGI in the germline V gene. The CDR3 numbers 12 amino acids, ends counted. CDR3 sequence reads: CASSSARNEHYC.

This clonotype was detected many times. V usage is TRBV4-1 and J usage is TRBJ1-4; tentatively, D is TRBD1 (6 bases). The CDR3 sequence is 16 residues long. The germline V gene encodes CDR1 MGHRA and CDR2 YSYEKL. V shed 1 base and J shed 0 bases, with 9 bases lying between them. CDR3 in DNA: TGCGCCAGCAGCCAAGTCTCAGGGGCAACTAATGAAAAACTGTTTTTT. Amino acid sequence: CASSQVSGATNEKLFF.

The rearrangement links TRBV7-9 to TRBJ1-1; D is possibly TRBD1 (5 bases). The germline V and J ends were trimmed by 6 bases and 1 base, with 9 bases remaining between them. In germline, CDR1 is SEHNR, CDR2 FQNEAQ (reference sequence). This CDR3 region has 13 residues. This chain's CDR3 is CASRGQGNTEAFF. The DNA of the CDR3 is TGTGCCAGCAGGGGGCAGGGGAACACTGAAGCTTTCTTT.

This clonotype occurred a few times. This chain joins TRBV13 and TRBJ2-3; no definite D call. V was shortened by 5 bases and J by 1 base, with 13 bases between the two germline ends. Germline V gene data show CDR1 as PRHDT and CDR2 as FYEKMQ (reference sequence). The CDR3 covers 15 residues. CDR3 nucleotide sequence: TGTGCCAGCAGCGCGCCCCCGATTGGCACAGATACGCAGTATTTT. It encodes CASSAPPIGTDTQYF.

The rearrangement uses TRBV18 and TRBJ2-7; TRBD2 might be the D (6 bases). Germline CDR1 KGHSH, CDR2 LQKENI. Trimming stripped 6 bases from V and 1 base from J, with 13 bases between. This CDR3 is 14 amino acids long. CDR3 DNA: TGTGCCAGCTCGCCCTCTGGGGGGTCCTACGAGCAGTACTTC. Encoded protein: CASSPSGGSYEQYF.

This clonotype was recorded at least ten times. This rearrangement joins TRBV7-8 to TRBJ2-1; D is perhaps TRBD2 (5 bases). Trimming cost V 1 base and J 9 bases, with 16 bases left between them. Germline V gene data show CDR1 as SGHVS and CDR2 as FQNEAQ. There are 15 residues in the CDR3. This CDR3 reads CASSLGSQRVSEQFF. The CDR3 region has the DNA TGTGCCAGCAGCTTAGGGAGCCAGAGGGTCTCTGAGCAGTTCTTC.